These T cell receptor beta chains were read from a single sample in a study of blood T cell repertoires in COVID-19. The table came from immunoSEQ multiplex PCR; TCRdb's copy has only in-frame clones and leaves some out. The table lists more than 300,000 clones, roughly 90% of them singletons, with about 8.4% in the top ten. The specimen sequenced was PBMCs or T cells enriched from blood (not recorded which). The receptors originated from a woman aged 30 to 39 who had recovered from COVID-19. Both conserved end residues are trimmed from each CDR3.

J gene	V gene	CDR3 protein
TRBJ1-5	TRBV19	ASSFGTGFQPQH
TRBJ2-3	TRBV5-1	ASSLSGLAGMPGTDTQY
TRBJ2-2	TRBV6-5	ASRDRQNTGELF
TRBJ2-5	TRBV27	ASSLNRGLGETQY
TRBJ2-7	TRBV6-5	ASSYSWGVVSSEQY
TRBJ2-5	TRBV4-1	ASSQVIQETQY
TRBJ1-2	TRBV29-1	SVDSFGTGFGYGYT
TRBJ2-1	TRBV7-9	ASSSKRSSDQQF
TRBJ2-5	TRBV6-2/TRBV6-3	ASSYEIEAGETQY
TRBJ1-4	TRBV29-1	SVSGVGEKLF
TRBJ1-6	TRBV27	ASTPVSGGKSSYNSPLH
TRBJ1-3	TRBV4-1	ASSPSRREGGNTIY
TRBJ2-4	TRBV29-1	SVEGSGRTGDIQY
TRBJ1-6	TRBV2	ASRMDSFSSLH
TRBJ2-5	TRBV5-5	ASTTGEGPLMETQY
TRBJ2-1	TRBV13	ASSLGLAGGLQF
TRBJ2-6	TRBV6-5	ASLQAGANVLT
TRBJ1-2	TRBV6-2/TRBV6-3	ASSYVVRPNYGYT
TRBJ1-4	TRBV29-1	SAVKGNEKLF
TRBJ1-4	TRBV29-1	SVSGWSGSEKLF
TRBJ1-2	TRBV19	ASKGVLNNYGYT
TRBJ1-1	TRBV12-3/TRBV12-4	ASSLALDGGAF
TRBJ1-1	TRBV6-5	ASRYSQGSTTEAF
TRBJ2-7	TRBV13	ASSTSPPGLAGRLYEQY
TRBJ2-5	TRBV4-2	ASSLQTGTQETQY
TRBJ1-1	TRBV7-7	ASSPLSTENTEAF